Sequencing of this T cell receptor beta chain was carried out in a study of blood T cell repertoires in COVID-19 (dated by TCRdb to the early 2020s). Regarding the research as a whole: Samples covering the acute and convalescent phases of COVID-19 were provided by collaborators in the United States, Italy and Spain. The prospective study material was composed of cDNA or gDNA derived from T cells, B-cell-depleted T cells, or PBMCs. Subjects who had been exposed to COVID-19, were actively infected with it, or had recovered from it provided the deeply sampled blood TCRbeta repertoires that made up the dataset. The repertoires were released in a freely available public database meant as a resource for research on the immune response to SARS-CoV-2. The samples were drawn from two sources: the first 160 participants of the ongoing ImmuneRACE study, and 950 to 1,500 subjects contributed by 6 global collaborators. The sample metadata nearly always contained a de-identified subject ID, COVID-19 status, age in years and sex. Where available, HLA class I and class II types were obtained from metadata supplied by the sample provider rather than from assay-based typing.

From its cysteine to its phenylalanine, the CDR3 spans 16 amino acids. Just the 48-base CDR3 DNA is kept, in frame starting at base 1. The germline V gene specifies MGHRA as CDR1 and YSYEKL as CDR2. Trimming at the junction amounts to 3 bases on V and 8 bases on J, and the germline ends lie 19 bases apart. Findings and caveats that apply to the study as a whole: Clinical and demographic metadata were provided uncurated, with the amount varying by source and participant.

On this clone itself: What this receptor recognizes is not known. Within one base of it there is no much larger clone, and no base qualities were kept.

One collaborating source in Seattle enrolled patients during active infection and followed them longitudinally through the course of disease. Each collaborating institution followed its own protocols to collect whole blood in K2EDTA tubes. For TCRbeta analysis, collaborators shipped samples in one of three forms: frozen whole blood, isolated PBMCs, or DNA extracted from either of those sample types. The immunoSEQ Assay, a bias-controlled multiplex PCR, was used to amplify TCRbeta CDR3 regions from genomic DNA. As for the original processing: The number of nucleated cells in each sample was estimated by amplification of reference gene primers within the assay. Sequence reads were collapsed and filtered to measure the absolute abundance of every unique TCRbeta CDR3 rearrangement. For each sample, productive Simpson clonality was calculated as the square root of Simpson's diversity index over productive rearrangements. Drawn from immuneACCESS, this table holds only the in-frame rearrangements with V and J called that TCRdb kept. Clones are partly lost; checked studies trace under half to an unresolved V gene and leave the rest unexplained. V and J calls plus clone size are reproduced from that table; the DNA served to infer D and trimming. This sample lists 100,000 to 150,000 clones; around 89% were detected once. The ten largest clones take up around 4.5% of the sample.

The material sequenced was peripheral blood. The receptor's source is a man aged 55 to 70 with COVID-19, enrolled during active disease. The sequence is built from TRBV4-1 and TRBJ1-4; the best D guess is TRBD1, with 6 bases matching. In nucleotides, the sequence is TGCGCCAGCAGCCAGGGACAACTGGTAGCAGGCGAAAAACTGTTTTTT. The translation is CASSQGQLVAGEKLFF.